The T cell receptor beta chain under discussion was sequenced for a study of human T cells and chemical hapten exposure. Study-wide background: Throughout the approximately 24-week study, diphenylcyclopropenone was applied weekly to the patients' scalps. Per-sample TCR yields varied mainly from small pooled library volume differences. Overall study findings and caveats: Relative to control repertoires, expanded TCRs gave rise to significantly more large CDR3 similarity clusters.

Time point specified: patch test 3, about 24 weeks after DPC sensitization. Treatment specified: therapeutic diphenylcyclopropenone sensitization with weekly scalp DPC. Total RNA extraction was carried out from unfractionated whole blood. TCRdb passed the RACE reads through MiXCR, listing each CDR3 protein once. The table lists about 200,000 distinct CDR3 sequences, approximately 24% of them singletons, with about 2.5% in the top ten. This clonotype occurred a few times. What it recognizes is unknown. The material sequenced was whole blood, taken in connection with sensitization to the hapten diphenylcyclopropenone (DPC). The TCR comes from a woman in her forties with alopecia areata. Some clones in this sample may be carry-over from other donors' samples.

The DNA for the CDR3 is TGTGCCAGCAGTTTAGGGCAGAGGGGTGGAAAACTGTTTTTT. Amino acids: CASSLGQRGGKLFF. The chain has TRBV12-3 or TRBV12-4 and TRBJ1-4; D possibly corresponds to TRBD1 (5 bases). Trimming shortened V by 1 base and J by 10 bases, and 13 bases separated the two germline ends. The CDR3 is 14 residues long.